This TCR beta chain was sequenced during a study of cytomegalovirus exposure and HLA in healthy donors. Whole-study results and caveats: Rates of TCR association differed by HLA locus in a later analysis, with DRB1 highest and HLA-C lowest.

This PCR relied on a set of 60 Vbeta primers and 13 Jbeta primers. TCRdb keeps only in-frame clones here, not all; method: immunoSEQ multiplex PCR. The sample has under 200,000 clones; 70% to 85% are singletons. Healthy donors of bone marrow made up the group. Worth noting for this clone: No antigen is known for it.

Germline CDR1 and CDR2: LGHNA and YSLEER. V gave up 8 bases and J gave up 4 bases, with 17 bases separating them. This CDR3 is 14 amino acids long. The chain carries TRBV4-3 and TRBJ2-5, with D tentatively TRBD2 (6 bases). The specimen sequenced was PBMCs. The receptor comes from a man over 45 in good health and CMV-seropositive. CDR3 bases: TGCGCCAGCCCCCAACGGGGGTCTGGAGAGACCCAGTACTTC. Translation gives CASPQRGSGETQYF.